The present TCR beta chain was sequenced within a study of cytomegalovirus exposure and HLA in healthy donors. Germline CDR1 reads SGHRS; CDR2 reads YFSETQ. There are 15 residues in the CDR3. Trimming left V 0 bases short and J 5 bases short, with 12 bases between. PCR involved 60 Vbeta and 13 Jbeta primers. Sequencing was performed with immunoSEQ multiplex PCR; in TCRdb, only in-frame clones are kept and a portion is missing. Found here are about 150,000 clones, around two thirds of them singletons; the top ten hold 10%. Sequenced sample: PBMCs. The receptor was derived from a man between 25 and 39 years old in good health and CMV-seropositive. The genes are TRBV5-1 and TRBJ2-1, with D hard to call. The CDR3 is CASSLGYMENNEQFF. DNA for the CDR3: TGCGCCAGCAGCTTGGGATACATGGAGAACAATGAGCAGTTCTTC.